This passage covers 7 T cell receptor beta chains from one sample sequenced in a study of T cells after yellow fever vaccination. TCRdb redid the calling of the 5' RACE reads with MiXCR, one entry per CDR3 protein. The sample holds a few hundred thousand distinct CDR3 sequences, less than 9% seen once. Sequenced here: CD4+ T cells sorted from PBMCs, sampled 15 days after the yellow fever booster vaccination. These receptor sequences come from a man aged 30 to 45 who received the YFV17D yellow fever vaccine.

This clonotype was observed at least ten times. CDR3 nucleotides: TGTGCCATCAGGGGGACGGGCAACACCGGGGAGCTGTTTTTT. Its translation is CAIRGTGNTGELFF. The chain carries TRBV10-3 and TRBJ2-2, with D perhaps matching TRBD1 or TRBD2 (5 bases each). Germline loops: CDR1 ENHRY, CDR2 SYGVKD. The CDR3 spans 14 residues. Trimming cost V 6 bases and J 2 bases, with 10 bases left between them.

The chain recombines TRBV5-1 with TRBJ2-6, with D possibly being TRBD2 (5 bases). CDR1 SGHRS and CDR2 YFSETQ come from the germline V gene. This CDR3 region has 16 residues. Trimming removed 2 bases from V and 0 bases from J, with 9 bases in between. The CDR3 DNA reads as TGCGCCAGCAGCTTTAGCGACGGCTCTGGGGCCAACGTCCTGACTTTC. It yields the protein CASSFSDGSGANVLTF.

This clonotype appeared many times. In nucleotides, the CDR3 is TGTGCCAGCAGCGAGCTGCCCTACGAGCAGTACTTC. Protein: CASSELPYEQYF. This chain joins TRBV11-1 and TRBJ2-7; D is undetermined. Germline assignment: CDR1 SGHAT and CDR2 FQDESV (reference sequence). This CDR3 has 12 amino acids. Between the trimmed V and J ends, which lost 5 bases and 2 bases, there was a span of 7 bases.

This clonotype turned up a few times. This chain links TRBV5-5 with TRBJ2-7, with a possible D match to TRBD2 (5 bases). This CDR3 has 16 amino acids. Germline CDR1 and CDR2: SGHKS and YYEKEE (reference sequence). V was shortened by 0 bases and J by 3 bases, with 16 bases between the two germline ends. The CDR3 region has the DNA TGTGCCAGCAGCTTGGCAGTGGATAGCGACTACTACGAGCAGTACTTC. Its translation: CASSLAVDSDYYEQYF. Using reference TRBV5-5 and TRBJ2-7 for the parts outside the CDR3, the full variable domain is DAGVTQSPTHLIKTRGQQVTLRCSPISGHKSVSWYQQVLGQGPQFIFQYYEKEERGRGNFPDRFSARQFPNYSSELNVNALLLGDSALYLCASSLAVDSDYYEQYFGPGTRLTVT.

In its sample, this clonotype was seen many times. The chain couples TRBV7-2 to TRBJ2-1; 9 bases map to TRBD2. The germline CDR1 and CDR2 sequences are SGHTA and FQGNSA. The CDR3 covers 15 residues. Trimming at V came to 4 bases and at J to 5 bases, leaving 6 bases not matched to a gene. The CDR3 DNA follows: TGTGCCAGCAGCTCTAGCGGGGAACTTCACAATGAGCAGTTCTTC. Protein: CASSSSGELHNEQFF.

There are a few counts of this clonotype. The rearrangement joins TRBV20-1 to TRBJ2-3; 7 bases match TRBD2. V shed 2 bases, J shed 1 base, and the junction held 6 bases outside the gene matches. The CDR3 is 15 amino acids. Germline assignment: CDR1 DFQATT and CDR2 SNEGSKA (reference sequence). CDR3 amino acids: CSARFAGVGTDTQYF. The CDR3, as DNA: TGCAGTGCTAGATTTGCGGGAGTTGGCACAGATACGCAGTATTTT.

There are a few counts of this clonotype. The rearrangement links TRBV20-1 to TRBJ2-5, with a weak D call TRBD2 (6 bases). V was clipped by 0 bases and J by 5 bases, with 19 bases between them. There are 16 residues in the CDR3. Germline V CDR1 and CDR2: DFQATT, SNEGSKA (reference sequence). DNA of the CDR3: TGCAGTGCTAGAGATCCCCAGGGTCCACGGGGGGAGACCCAGTACTTC. Translating gives CSARDPQGPRGETQYF.